This T cell receptor (beta chain) was obtained from a study of T cells in Graves' hyperthyroidism and ophthalmopathy. In germline, CDR1 is MNHEY, CDR2 SVGAGI. Trimming shortened V by 5 bases and J by 4 bases, and 18 bases separated the two germline ends. This CDR3 is 17 amino acids long. Amplification of TCR beta CDR3 regions used RNA as the template. With the HTBI primer set, the TCR CDR3 went through a first round of RT-PCR. TCRdb reanalysed the multiplex PCR reads using MiXCR and keeps one entry per CDR3 protein. The sample holds 800,000 or so distinct CDR3 sequences; over 35% are singletons and the top ten take approximately 10%.

Sequencing was done on a sample of blood. This clonotype was sampled from a young man with Graves' hyperthyroidism. The genes are TRBV6-5 and TRBJ1-6; maybe TRBD1 (6 bases). CDR3 residues: CASSDLWTDYYNSPLHF. CDR3 coding DNA: TGTGCCAGCAGTGATCTGTGGACAGATTATTATAATTCACCCCTCCACTTT.